A single sample is the source of the 10 T cell receptor beta chains below, sequenced in a study of cytomegalovirus exposure and HLA in healthy donors. Repertoires were generated with immunoSEQ multiplex PCR, while TCRdb's copy carries only in-frame clones and drops some. The sample includes about 310,000 clones, around 90% of them seen just once. Sequences were obtained from PBMCs. The origin of the receptors is a man aged 25-45 years in good health and CMV-seronegative.

The V and J genes are TRBV9 and TRBJ2-2, with a possible D match to TRBD2 (5 bases). Germline V gene sequence: CDR1 SGDLS, CDR2 YYNGEE. V shed 0 bases and J shed 5 bases, with 11 bases lying between them. The CDR3 has 15 residues. The CDR3 sequence: CASSVEGRGTGELFF. As DNA, the CDR3 is TGTGCCAGCAGCGTAGAAGGGAGAGGGACCGGGGAGCTGTTTTTT.

The chain is built from TRBV4-2 and TRBJ1-3; D gene ambiguous. The CDR3 spans 16 residues. Germline V gives CDR1 LGHNA, CDR2 YNFKEQ. The V gene lost 4 bases and the J gene lost 0 bases, with 13 bases spanning the gap. CDR3 loop: CASSPSTGSSGNTIYF. The CDR3 DNA is TGTGCCAGCAGCCCTAGTACCGGCTCCTCTGGAAACACCATATATTTT.

This clone was detected ten times or more. The genes are TRBV5-4 and TRBJ1-6, with 7 bases fitting TRBD1. V lost 0 bases to trimming and J lost 6 bases; unmatched junction nucleotides: 0. CDR1 and CDR2 (germline): SGHNT, YYREEE (reference sequence). CDR3 size: 14 residues. CDR3 residues: CASSLDRGNSPLHF. The CDR3 DNA reads TGTGCCAGCAGCTTGGACAGGGGTAATTCACCCCTCCACTTT.

In regard to this clone: Distinct nucleotide sequences in the sample also encode this CDR3. The V gene is TRBV5-8, the J gene TRBJ1-1; TRBD1 is a possible D gene (5 bases). Germline CDR1 SGHTS, CDR2 YDEGEE. Trimming pared 0 bases from V and 2 bases from J, leaving 8 bases between. This CDR3 comprises 14 residues. CDR3 sequence (DNA): TGTGCCAGCAGCTTGGGCAGGGTTAACACTGAAGCTTTCTTT. It codes for CASSLGRVNTEAFF.

This clone was seen only once. This chain uses TRBV5-1 with TRBJ2-5; 8 nucleotides match TRBD2. Per germline, CDR1 SGHRS and CDR2 YFSETQ. The length of the CDR3 is 15 residues. The V segment lost 4 bases and the J segment 3 bases; nucleotides outside the gene matches: 8. CDR3 region: CASSPDIAGKETQYF. The CDR3 DNA is TGCGCCAGCAGCCCGGACATAGCGGGGAAAGAGACCCAGTACTTC.

This chain's CDR3 is CASSDGGNTGELFF. DNA of the CDR3: TGTGCCAGCAGTGACGGGGGGAACACCGGGGAGCTGTTTTTT. The rearrangement links TRBV27 to TRBJ2-2, with D perhaps matching TRBD2 (6 bases). Germline CDR1 MNHEY, CDR2 SMNVEV (reference sequence). Trimming cost V 5 bases and J 1 base, with 8 bases left between them. The CDR3 is 14 amino acids.

This chain links TRBV30 with TRBJ2-1; 15 bases are shared with TRBD2. The junction had 5 bases not matched to a gene; V was cut back by 2 bases and J by 9 bases. CDR1 is GTSNPN and CDR2 is SVGIG in the germline V gene (reference sequence). CDR3 size: 15 residues. This chain's CDR3 is CAWSIGLAGGAEQFF. The CDR3 bases are TGTGCCTGGAGTATAGGACTAGCGGGGGGGGCTGAGCAGTTCTTC.

This chain uses TRBV5-4 with TRBJ1-2; 7 nucleotides line up with TRBD1. The CDR3 runs 15 residues. CDR1 is SGHNT, CDR2 YYREEE, per germline (reference sequence). Trimming cost V 0 bases and J 0 bases; bases outside gene matches: 2. The CDR3 spells CASSLDGTANYGYTF. The CDR3 DNA reads TGTGCCAGCAGCTTGGATGGGACAGCTAACTATGGCTACACCTTC.

The rearrangement joins TRBV7-9 to TRBJ1-6; TRBD1 aligns across 8 bases. CDR3 length: 14 residues. With 3 bases clipped from V and 10 bases from J, the junction kept 5 bases outside the gene matches. Germline values: CDR1 SEHNR, CDR2 FQNEAQ (reference sequence). CDR3 protein: CASSFSGGKSPLHF. CDR3 nucleotides: TGTGCCAGCAGCTTTTCAGGGGGCAAGTCACCCCTCCACTTT.

With regard to this clone: The sample has other DNA sequences that encode this CDR3 too. The rearrangement uses TRBV27 and TRBJ2-7; 7 nucleotides align to TRBD1. The CDR3 runs to 14 residues. V was clipped by 5 bases and J by 0 bases; unmatched bases: 4. Germline V gene lookup returns CDR1 MNHEY and CDR2 SMNVEV (reference sequence). The CDR3 nucleotides read TGTGCCAGCAGTCTAGGACAGGACTCCTACGAGCAGTACTTC. As protein: CASSLGQDSYEQYF.